Presented here are 20 T cell receptor beta chains from one specimen sequenced in a study of T cells expressing NK-cell markers. Reprocessing the 5' RACE reads, TCRdb reports a single entry for every CDR3 protein and omits DNA. Its clone listing holds 200,000 to 300,000 distinct CDR3 sequences. The source material was blood T cells: a sorted CD56 or NKG2C T cell subset, CD4+ or CD8+ T cells, or bulk PBMC T cells (not recorded which). These receptors came from a woman aged 18-70 years in good health.

The rearrangement uses TRBV20-1 and TRBJ2-5; without DNA, the TCRdb call of TRBD2 cannot be checked. This CDR3 comprises 15 residues. Germline values: CDR1 DFQATT, CDR2 SNEGSKA (reference sequence). The CDR3 protein is CSAARTSGARETQYF.

The chain uses TRBV7-2 and TRBJ2-5; lacking DNA, the TRBD1 call made by TCRdb goes unchecked. The CDR3 loop spans 15 amino acids. Germline CDR1 reads SGHTA; CDR2 reads FQGNSA. This CDR3 reads CASSTMTASGGAQYF.

The chain is built from TRBV6-1 and TRBJ2-3. The CDR3 runs 18 residues. Germline values: CDR1 MNHNS, CDR2 SASEGT. CDR3 sequence: CASSPPVGWSRGKDTQYF.

The rearrangement uses TRBV27 and TRBJ2-3. This CDR3 is built from 15 residues. Germline CDR1 is MNHEY and CDR2 is SMNVEV (reference sequence). The CDR3 loop is CASSFRGVQTDTQYF.

The chain is built from TRBV7-2 and TRBJ1-3. The CDR3 totals 14 residues. Germline V CDR1 and CDR2: SGHTA, FQGNSA. CDR3 loop: CASSQDVKVNTIYF.

V and J are TRBV6-5 and TRBJ1-1; the TCRdb call, TRBD1, lacks DNA for checking. The CDR3 sequence is 13 residues long. Germline V CDR1 and CDR2: MNHEY, SVGAGI. CDR3 residues: CASSSWTPTEAFF.

The chain couples TRBV12-3 or TRBV12-4 to TRBJ2-5. This CDR3 comprises 14 residues. The CDR3 here is CASSFFAAQETQYF.

The rearrangement links TRBV18 to TRBJ2-1; TCRdb's D gene call, TRBD2, goes unchecked for lack of DNA. Germline V gene sequence: CDR1 KGHSH, CDR2 LQKENI. The CDR3 totals 15 residues. The CDR3 reads CASSPFGRTGGEQFF.

V and J are TRBV29-1 and TRBJ2-1; TCRdb reports TRBD1, a call that lacks DNA to check it against. CDR1 is SQVTM and CDR2 is ANQGSEA in the germline V gene. This CDR3 has 14 residues. CDR3 loop: CSVSGTGTYNEQFF.

The chain links TRBV7-2 to TRBJ1-2; TCRdb designates TRBD1, a call that cannot be tested without DNA. CDR1 and CDR2 (germline): SGHTA, FQGNSA. This CDR3 has 14 amino acids. The CDR3 sequence: CASSWGQGDYGYTF. Drawing the rest from reference TRBV7-2 and TRBJ1-2, the complete variable domain is GAGVSQSPSNKVTEKGKDVELRCDPISGHTALYWYRQSLGQGLEFLIYFQGNSAPDKSGLPSDRFSAERTGGSVSTLTIQRTQQEDSAVYLCASSWGQGDYGYTFGSGTRLTVV.

CDR3 protein: CSAPRGTSTEAFF. This chain connects TRBV20-1 to TRBJ1-1. CDR1 and CDR2 from the germline V gene are DFQATT and SNEGSKA (reference sequence). This CDR3 contains 13 residues.

CDR3 region: CASSPPAQETQYF. The chain combines TRBV28 with TRBJ2-5; TCRdb reports TRBD2, a call that lacks DNA to check it against. There are 13 residues in the CDR3. The germline V gene encodes CDR1 MDHEN and CDR2 SYDVKM.

The gene calls are TRBV4-3 and TRBJ2-1; the D gene TCRdb calls, TRBD2, cannot be checked with no DNA. Germline values: CDR1 LGHNA, CDR2 YSLEER. The CDR3 runs 17 residues. Here the CDR3 reads CASSPGSGVALGNEQFF.

This chain links TRBV5-1 with TRBJ2-1; TCRdb picks TRBD1, but there is no DNA to check that call. In germline, CDR1 is SGHRS, CDR2 YFSETQ. The CDR3 contains 15 residues. The CDR3 loop reads CASRIEDRLDNEQFF. Full variable domain (missing parts from reference TRBV5-1 and TRBJ2-1): KAGVTQTPRYLIKTRGQQVTLSCSPISGHRSVSWYQQTPGQGLQFLFEYFSETQRNKGNFPGRFSGRQFSNSRSEMNVSTLELGDSALYLCASRIEDRLDNEQFFGPGTRLTVL.

CDR3 amino acids: CASSLGSGLDTQYF. The J gene is TRBJ2-3, the V gene TRBV7-2; TCRdb outputs TRBD2, but without DNA this stays unchecked. Germline CDR1 reads SGHTA; CDR2 reads FQGNSA. The CDR3 is 14 residues long.

The chain couples TRBV21-1 to TRBJ2-7. TRBV21-1 is designated a pseudogene. This CDR3 contains 12 residues. The CDR3 sequence: CARERTPYEQYF.

The chain couples TRBV11-2 to TRBJ2-5; the TCRdb D gene call, TRBD2, has no DNA to confirm it. There are 19 residues in the CDR3. CDR1 and CDR2 from the germline V gene are SGHAT and FQNNGV. The CDR3 spells CASSLVSGTSGGRQETQYF.

The chain uses TRBV20-1 and TRBJ1-2. The germline gives CDR1 DFQATT, CDR2 SNEGSKA (reference sequence). CDR3 length equals 11 residues. CDR3 sequence: CSAKSLHGYTF.

The CDR3: CASSFPGAGRTDTQYF. The chain has TRBV28 and TRBJ2-3; TCRdb selects TRBD2, and the lack of DNA leaves this call unchecked. Looked up from germline, CDR1 is MDHEN and CDR2 is SYDVKM. CDR3 size: 16 residues.

The chain combines TRBV5-1 with TRBJ2-1; TCRdb gives TRBD2 as the D gene, but with no DNA this cannot be confirmed. Germline CDR1 SGHRS, CDR2 YFSETQ. This CDR3 comprises 15 residues. The CDR3 is CASSPGLASVGEQFF.